These 24 T cell receptor beta chains share one sample of origin, sequenced in a study of T cell changes during pregnancy in multiple sclerosis. TCRdb's table, derived via immunoSEQ multiplex PCR, lists solely in-frame clones and lacks some. The sample includes over 60,000 clones, around 91% of them seen just once. The sample was peripheral blood, taken in the third trimester of pregnancy. All receptors derive from a female donor in good health, enrolled as a control in a pregnancy study.

The chain combines TRBV25-1 with TRBJ1-4; tentatively, D is TRBD1 (6 bases). This CDR3 has 13 residues. Germline-derived CDR1 and CDR2 are MGHDK and SYGVNS. Trimming pared 9 bases from V and 8 bases from J, leaving 16 bases between. The DNA of the CDR3 is TGTGCCAGTTTACAGGGCGGTGGAGAAAAACTGTTTTTT. Protein: CASLQGGGEKLFF.

The chain uses TRBV5-1 and TRBJ2-1; 9 nucleotides align to TRBD2. CDR1 and CDR2 (germline): SGHRS, YFSETQ. The CDR3 has 16 residues. Trimming removed 2 bases from V and 0 bases from J; junction bases left unmatched: 3. The CDR3 DNA sequence: TGCGCCAGCAGCTTATATAGCGGGGGCTCCTACAATGAGCAGTTCTTC. Its translation is CASSLYSGGSYNEQFF.

V usage is TRBV9 and J usage is TRBJ2-5, with a weak D call TRBD2 (5 bases). Trimming shortened V by 3 bases and J by 5 bases, and 5 bases separated the two germline ends. Per the germline V gene, CDR1 is SGDLS and CDR2 is YYNGEE. The CDR3 spans 11 residues. CDR3 sequence: CASSAGETQYF. CDR3 in DNA: TGTGCCAGCAGCGCGGGGGAGACCCAGTACTTC.

The chain recombines TRBV5-1 with TRBJ1-1; possible D gene TRBD1, 6 bases. The CDR3 runs 16 residues. CDR1 and CDR2 (germline): SGHRS, YFSETQ. Deletions cut 4 bases from V and 5 bases from J, with 21 bases between. The DNA for the CDR3 is TGCGCCAGCAGCCCCACTTTGGGGACACGGTGGACTGAAGCTTTCTTT. This translates into CASSPTLGTRWTEAFF.

This clone showed up just a few times. The chain carries TRBV6-6 and TRBJ2-2, with unresolved D. Germline V gene sequence: CDR1 MNHNY, CDR2 SVGAGI (reference sequence). V was trimmed by 7 bases and J by 0 bases, leaving 9 bases between them. This CDR3 has 14 amino acids. The CDR3 region has the DNA TGTGCCAGCATTCAGTTCGCGAACACCGGGGAGCTGTTTTTT. Its translation: CASIQFANTGELFF.

The chain uses TRBV27 and TRBJ2-7; a weak D match, TRBD1 (6 bases). The V and J ends lost 5 bases and 2 bases respectively, with 25 bases between them. CDR3 length: 18 amino acids. Germline loops: CDR1 MNHEY, CDR2 SMNVEV (reference sequence). The CDR3 sequence is CASSPPPPASGVAYEQYF. The CDR3 nucleotides read TGTGCCAGCAGTCCCCCGCCGCCCGCGTCAGGGGTAGCCTACGAGCAGTACTTC.

The sample holds a few counts of this clone. The chain recombines TRBV9 with TRBJ1-1; D gene uncertain. The V end was cut by 3 bases, the J end by 2 bases, with 11 bases between. This CDR3 spans 14 amino acids. The germline CDR1 and CDR2 sequences are SGDLS and YYNGEE. The CDR3 region has the DNA TGTGCCAGCAGCGGTATGACGGGAAACACTGAAGCTTTCTTT. Residues: CASSGMTGNTEAFF. Drawing the rest from reference TRBV9 and TRBJ1-1, the complete variable domain is DSGVTQTPKHLITATGQRVTLRCSPRSGDLSVYWYQQSLDQGLQFLIQYYNGEERAKGNILERFSAQQFPDLHSELNLSSLELGDSALYFCASSGMTGNTEAFFGQGTRLTVV.

The V call is TRBV4-2, the J call TRBJ2-1; D may be TRBD2 (7 bases). The ends were cut back, 2 bases at V and 4 bases at J, with 18 bases in the middle. From germline, CDR1 is LGHNA and CDR2 YNFKEQ. The CDR3 extends over 17 amino acids. CDR3 sequence (DNA): TGTGCCAGCAGCCAACCCAGAGGGGGGGGCGGATACAATGAGCAGTTCTTC. This sequence encodes CASSQPRGGGGYNEQFF.

This chain connects TRBV7-2 to TRBJ2-5; 7 nucleotides line up with TRBD2. This CDR3 contains 14 residues. The J segment lost 4 bases and the V segment lost 5 bases, leaving 7 bases of the junction unmatched. Per germline, CDR1 SGHTA and CDR2 FQGNSA. CDR3 nucleotide sequence: TGTGCCAGCAGCCCAGGGAGGGTTAGAGAGACCCAGTACTTC. Protein product: CASSPGRVRETQYF.

The chain couples TRBV5-1 to TRBJ1-3, with 10 bases lining up with TRBD1. Germline loops: CDR1 SGHRS, CDR2 YFSETQ. The V and J ends lost 4 bases and 4 bases, in that order; junction bases with no gene match: 8. This CDR3 has 16 amino acids. This CDR3 reads CASSPWTGGIGNTIYF. The CDR3 DNA sequence: TGCGCCAGCAGCCCCTGGACAGGGGGAATCGGAAACACCATATATTTT.

The chain employs TRBV5-1 and TRBJ1-2, with D unresolved. CDR3 length: 14 residues. Germline CDR1 and CDR2: SGHRS and YFSETQ. The ends were cut back, 0 bases at V and 0 bases at J, with 6 bases in the middle. In DNA, the CDR3 is TGCGCCAGCAGCTTGGGTGACACTAACTATGGCTACACCTTC. Protein: CASSLGDTNYGYTF.

The chain recombines TRBV28 with TRBJ2-2; 9 positions match TRBD2. From germline, CDR1 is MDHEN and CDR2 SYDVKM. The CDR3 runs 15 residues. The junction had 6 bases not matched to a gene; V was cut back by 4 bases and J by 6 bases. CDR3 nucleotide sequence: TGTGCCAGCAGTTCGAGCGGGAGGCGAGCCGGGGAGCTGTTTTTT. It encodes CASSSSGRRAGELFF. Complete variable domain (other parts from reference TRBV28 and TRBJ2-2): DVKVTQSSRYLVKRTGEKVFLECVQDMDHENMFWYRQDPGLGLRLIYFSYDVKMKEKGDIPEGYSVSREKKERFSLILESASTNQTSMYLCASSSSGRRAGELFFGEGSRLTVL.

This chain connects TRBV28 to TRBJ1-2, with 9 positions matching TRBD1. From germline, CDR1 is MDHEN and CDR2 SYDVKM. CDR3 length equals 16 residues. The J segment lost 2 bases and the V segment lost 8 bases, leaving 12 bases of the junction unmatched. Here the CDR3 DNA reads TGTGCCAGCTATGCACTTGGGGGACAGGGCAACTATGGCTACACCTTC. Residues: CASYALGGQGNYGYTF.

In DNA, the CDR3 is TGTGCCAGCAGCTCGAGCAGGGGGGCTGGAAACACCATATATTTT. This sequence encodes CASSSSRGAGNTIYF. The chain has TRBV6-1 and TRBJ1-3, with 7 bases lining up with TRBD1. CDR3 length: 15 residues. After removal of 6 bases from V and 2 bases from J, the junction contained 7 bases not matched to a gene. Germline V lookup: CDR1 MNHNS, CDR2 SASEGT.

This clone was seen a few times. The chain employs TRBV7-6 and TRBJ2-2, with D uncertain. Trimming removed 6 bases at V and 6 bases at J, with 11 bases between. Germline loops: CDR1 SGHVS, CDR2 FNYEAQ. CDR3 length: 13 residues. The CDR3 DNA reads TGTGCCAGCAGTTCTAGAAACCCCGGGGAGCTGTTTTTT. Its protein is CASSSRNPGELFF.

The chain uses TRBV9 and TRBJ2-1; a weak D match, TRBD2 (6 bases). The germline CDR1 and CDR2 sequences are SGDLS and YYNGEE. V was cut by 2 bases and J by 6 bases, with 18 bases left in between. The CDR3 totals 16 residues. This CDR3 is CASSVSGSGRLNEQFF. The DNA for the CDR3 is TGTGCCAGCAGCGTCTCAGGTAGCGGAAGACTCAATGAGCAGTTCTTC.

The chain recombines TRBV10-3 with TRBJ1-5; 10 bases match TRBD1. This CDR3 region has 16 residues. The V gene end was trimmed by 3 bases and the J gene end by 6 bases; junction bases not matched to a gene: 8. The germline V gene encodes CDR1 ENHRY and CDR2 SYGVKD. The CDR3 sequence: CAISDMGQGLGQPQHF. CDR3 DNA: TGTGCCATCAGTGATATGGGACAGGGGCTAGGTCAGCCCCAGCATTTT.

This CDR3 is CASSPSSGRRTGELFF. In DNA, the CDR3 is TGCGCCAGCAGCCCTAGTAGCGGGAGGAGGACCGGGGAGCTGTTTTTT. This sequence joins TRBV4-3 and TRBJ2-2, with 10 bases aligning to TRBD2. The CDR3 loop spans 16 amino acids. Germline CDR1 is LGHNA and CDR2 is YSLEER. The ends lost 4 bases at V and 5 bases at J; junction bases unmatched: 7.

This chain connects TRBV7-9 to TRBJ2-1; D may be TRBD1 (5 bases). Germline CDR1 SEHNR, CDR2 FQNEAQ (reference sequence). V was clipped by 3 bases and J by 9 bases, with 15 bases between them. This CDR3 comprises 14 residues. DNA of the CDR3: TGTGCCAGCAGCTTGAGGTCACAGGTCCCTGAGCAGTTCTTC. Translated: CASSLRSQVPEQFF.

The chain uses TRBV7-8 and TRBJ2-1; D unclear. The CDR3 covers 11 residues. Germline CDR1 SGHVS, CDR2 FQNEAQ. Trimming left V 6 bases short and J 4 bases short, with 4 bases between. CDR3 nucleotides: TGTGCCAGCAGTCCTTACAATGAGCAGTTCTTC. Amino acid sequence: CASSPYNEQFF.

The gene calls are TRBV6-4 and TRBJ1-5; D remains unclear. The V end was cut by 2 bases, the J end by 9 bases, with 11 bases between. CDR1 is MRHNA and CDR2 is SNTAGT in the germline V gene. The CDR3 length is 13 residues. The CDR3 loop is CASSDQNGGPQHF. DNA for the CDR3: TGTGCCAGCAGTGACCAGAATGGAGGGCCCCAGCATTTT.

The chain is built from TRBV7-2 and TRBJ2-7; D possibly corresponds to TRBD1 (5 bases). In germline, CDR1 is SGHTA, CDR2 FQGNSA. V was clipped by 3 bases and J by 5 bases, with 14 bases between them. CDR3 size: 14 residues. For the CDR3, the DNA is TGTGCCAGCAGCTTTAGGGCAGGGCGAGACGAGCAGTACTTC. Translated, it gives CASSFRAGRDEQYF. Filled out from reference TRBV7-2 and TRBJ2-7, the complete variable domain reads GAGVSQSPSNKVTEKGKDVELRCDPISGHTALYWYRQSLGQGLEFLIYFQGNSAPDKSGLPSDRFSAERTGGSVSTLTIQRTQQEDSAVYLCASSFRAGRDEQYFGPGTRLTVT.

J is TRBJ1-5 and V is TRBV6-5; possibly TRBD1 for D (6 bases). V was pared by 5 bases and J by 7 bases, with 12 bases between. CDR1 is MNHEY and CDR2 is SVGAGI in the germline V gene. The CDR3 loop spans 13 amino acids. CDR3 nucleotides: TGTGCCAGCAGTACAGGGCCGGGGCAGCCCCAGCATTTT. Protein product: CASSTGPGQPQHF.

The J gene is TRBJ1-4, the V gene TRBV5-6; D is ambiguous. Germline CDR1 reads SGHDT; CDR2 reads YYEEEE. V lost 0 bases to trimming and J lost 7 bases, with 13 bases between them. The CDR3 has 15 amino acids. The CDR3 DNA follows: TGTGCCAGCAGCTTGGACAGCAGATTTGGTGAAAAACTGTTTTTT. Amino acid sequence: CASSLDSRFGEKLFF.